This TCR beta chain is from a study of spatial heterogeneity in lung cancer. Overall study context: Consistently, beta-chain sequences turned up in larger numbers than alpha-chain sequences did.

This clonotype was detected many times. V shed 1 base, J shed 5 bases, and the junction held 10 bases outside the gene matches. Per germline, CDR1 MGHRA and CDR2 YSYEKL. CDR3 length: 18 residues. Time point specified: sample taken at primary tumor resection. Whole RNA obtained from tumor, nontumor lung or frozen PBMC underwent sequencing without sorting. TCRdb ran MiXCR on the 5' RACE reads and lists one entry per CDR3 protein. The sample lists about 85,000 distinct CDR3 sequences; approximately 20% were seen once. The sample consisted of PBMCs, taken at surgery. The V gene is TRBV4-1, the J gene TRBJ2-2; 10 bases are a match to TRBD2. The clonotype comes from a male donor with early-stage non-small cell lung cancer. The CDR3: CASSQGGLAGVGTGELFF. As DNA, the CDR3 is TGCGCCAGCAGCCAAGGTGGGCTAGCGGGAGTAGGGACCGGGGAGCTGTTTTTT.